The 20 T cell receptor beta chains below were found in one sample sequenced in a study of T cell responses to AZD1222 COVID-19 vaccine. The protocol was immunoSEQ multiplex PCR, while the TCRdb copy is restricted to in-frame clones and leaves out a portion. The sample shows just under 75,000 clones, less than 85% of them seen only once. The sequencing used peripheral blood, collected 28 days after the second AZD1222 dose. All receptors come from an adult who received the AZD1222 COVID-19 vaccine.

The CDR3, as DNA: TGTGCCAGCAGCGTAGGCGGGGGGTCTGAAGCTTTCTTT. This translates into CASSVGGGSEAFF. The V gene is TRBV9, the J gene TRBJ1-1; D possibly corresponds to TRBD1 (5 bases). This CDR3 region has 13 residues. The V gene's germline CDR1 is SGDLS and CDR2 YYNGEE. V lost 0 bases, J lost 6 bases, and 9 bases lay in between. The full variable domain, its missing parts supplied by reference TRBV9 and TRBJ1-1, is DSGVTQTPKHLITATGQRVTLRCSPRSGDLSVYWYQQSLDQGLQFLIQYYNGEERAKGNILERFSAQQFPDLHSELNLSSLELGDSALYFCASSVGGGSEAFFGQGTRLTVV.

This chain uses TRBV3-1 (or the pseudogene TRBV3-2) with TRBJ1-1; D not resolved. The CDR3 spans 15 residues. V was pared by 4 bases and J by 0 bases, with 12 bases between. Germline lookup yields CDR1 LGHDT and CDR2 YNNKEL (reference sequence). The CDR3, as DNA: TGTGCCAGCAGCCCTGTCCTCAAGGTGAACACTGAAGCTTTCTTT. It translates to CASSPVLKVNTEAFF.

This clone came up a few times. V and J are TRBV5-1 and TRBJ1-6; D gene unclear. The CDR3 spans 15 residues. V lost 4 bases and J 6 bases, leaving 14 bases between the germline ends. In germline, CDR1 is SGHRS, CDR2 YFSETQ. The CDR3 spells CASSHQDLANSPLHF. The CDR3 nucleotides read TGCGCCAGCAGCCACCAGGACCTCGCTAATTCACCCCTCCACTTT.

This chain connects TRBV19 to TRBJ2-1, with TRBD1 identical over 8 bases. The CDR3 has 15 amino acids. J lost 3 bases, V lost 3 bases, and 4 bases had no gene match. The germline gives CDR1 LNHDA, CDR2 SQIVND (reference sequence). The CDR3 sequence: CASSIAGGFYNEQFF. CDR3 nucleotides: TGTGCCAGTAGTATCGCAGGGGGCTTCTACAATGAGCAGTTCTTC.

The chain combines TRBV6-5 with TRBJ2-7; D may correspond to TRBD1 or TRBD2 (5 bases each). V dropped 2 bases and J dropped 6 bases, with 11 bases sitting between them. Germline loops: CDR1 MNHEY, CDR2 SVGAGI. CDR3 length equals 13 residues. CDR3 loop: CASSYLAGTEQYF. CDR3 DNA sequence: TGTGCCAGCAGTTACCTTGCAGGGACCGAGCAGTACTTC.

This clone was seen a single time. The V call is TRBV27, the J call TRBJ2-3, with D maybe TRBD1 (5 bases). Trimming took off 2 bases at V and 2 bases at J, with 8 bases between the two ends. The germline V gene has CDR1 MNHEY and CDR2 SMNVEV (reference sequence). This CDR3 has 14 residues. Written as DNA, the CDR3 is TGTGCCAGCAGTTTAGTGGACACCACAGATACGCAGTATTTT. Translation: CASSLVDTTDTQYF.

This rearrangement joins TRBV5-1 to TRBJ1-6; 7 bases fit TRBD1. The V and J ends lost 2 bases and 9 bases, in that order; junction bases with no gene match: 5. CDR1 SGHRS and CDR2 YFSETQ come from the germline V gene. The CDR3 has 14 residues. Written as DNA, the CDR3 is TGCGCCAGCAGCTTTGGGACAGTGGGTTCACCCCTCCACTTT. Translation gives CASSFGTVGSPLHF.

The chain couples TRBV28 to TRBJ2-1, with 13 bases aligning to TRBD2. V lost 8 bases, J lost 7 bases, and 8 bases stayed unmatched. The CDR3 extends over 15 amino acids. The germline V gene has CDR1 MDHEN and CDR2 SYDVKM. The CDR3 DNA follows: TGTGCCAGCTCCGATACTAGCGGGAGGGCGAATGAGCAGTTCTTC. The encoded protein is CASSDTSGRANEQFF.

V and J are TRBV5-8 and TRBJ2-5, with D tentatively TRBD1 (6 bases). The germline CDR1 and CDR2 sequences are SGHTS and YDEGEE. The V and J ends lost 3 bases and 5 bases respectively, with 8 bases between them. The CDR3 contains 12 residues. The CDR3 spells CASSYRAETQYF. CDR3 nucleotides: TGTGCCAGCAGCTACAGGGCTGAGACCCAGTACTTC.

The sample holds a few counts of this clone. The rearrangement joins TRBV7-2 to TRBJ1-1; D gene uncertain. The CDR3 consists of 13 residues. With 2 bases removed from V and 1 base from J, the gap between germline ends came to 5 bases. Per the germline V gene, CDR1 is SGHTA and CDR2 is FQGNSA. The CDR3 region has the DNA TGTGCCAGCAGCTTATTCCCGAACACTGAAGCTTTCTTT. It encodes CASSLFPNTEAFF.

This clone was observed a handful of times. This chain connects TRBV7-3 to TRBJ1-2; D remains unclear. CDR1 is SGHTA and CDR2 is FQGTGA in the germline V gene. The CDR3 totals 19 residues. The V gene lost 6 bases and the J gene lost 5 bases, with 31 bases spanning the gap. The CDR3 DNA reads TGTGCCAGCAGTTTCGGTTTATTTGTGATCACCCTAGGTCTATATGGCTACACCTTC. Translated: CASSFGLFVITLGLYGYTF.

This clone was counted between two and nine times. The chain is built from TRBV30 and TRBJ1-4; unclear D gene. With 6 bases removed from V and 3 bases from J, the gap between germline ends came to 11 bases. Germline loops: CDR1 GTSNPN, CDR2 SVGIG (reference sequence). The CDR3 length is 13 residues. This CDR3 reads CACKASSNEKLFF. The DNA of the CDR3 is TGTGCCTGCAAGGCTTCCTCTAATGAAAAACTGTTTTTT.

This clone was seen more than once but under ten times. CDR3 DNA: TGTGCCAGCAGTATAACTAGCGCCTTTTTCAATGAGCAGTTCTTC. This translates into CASSITSAFFNEQFF. The chain is built from TRBV7-2 and TRBJ2-1; TRBD2 matches at 7 bases. CDR3 length equals 15 residues. J lost 6 bases, V lost 6 bases, and 11 bases had no gene match. Per germline, CDR1 SGHTA and CDR2 FQGNSA.

The V call is TRBV6-1, the J call TRBJ1-6; D might be TRBD1 (5 bases). The CDR3 extends over 16 amino acids. The germline V gene has CDR1 MNHNS and CDR2 SASEGT. With 2 bases removed from V and 6 bases from J, the gap between germline ends came to 14 bases. CDR3 amino acids: CASSELGRTSNSPLHF. CDR3 DNA sequence: TGTGCCAGCAGTGAATTGGGTAGGACAAGTAATTCACCCCTCCACTTT.

Only a few counts were recorded for this clone. The V call is TRBV5-1, the J call TRBJ2-4; D is undetermined. Trimming left V 4 bases short and J 7 bases short, with 15 bases between. The CDR3 consists of 14 residues. CDR1 and CDR2 from the germline V gene are SGHRS and YFSETQ. Here the CDR3 DNA reads TGCGCCAGCAGCCAGGACGGCCACGATAACATTCAGTACTTC. Its protein product is CASSQDGHDNIQYF.

This chain links TRBV5-1 with TRBJ2-3; D may correspond to TRBD1 or TRBD2 (5 bases each). The CDR3 runs to 12 residues. V was cut by 3 bases and J by 3 bases, with 5 bases left in between. Germline CDR1 SGHRS, CDR2 YFSETQ. The CDR3 loop reads CASSWGTDTQYF. In nucleotides, the CDR3 is TGCGCCAGCAGCTGGGGGACAGATACGCAGTATTTT.

The chain recombines TRBV6-6 with TRBJ2-3; D may be TRBD1 or TRBD2 (5 bases each). The CDR3 is 13 amino acids. CDR1 is MNHNY, CDR2 SVGAGI, per germline (reference sequence). Trimming cost V 6 bases and J 3 bases, with 10 bases left between them. The CDR3 coding sequence is TGTGCCAGCAGGACTGGGGGTACAGATACGCAGTATTTT. As protein: CASRTGGTDTQYF.

The chain recombines TRBV15 with TRBJ2-3, with 8 positions matching TRBD2. The CDR3 sequence is 14 residues long. The germline V gene encodes CDR1 LNHNV and CDR2 YYDKDF (reference sequence). The J segment lost 6 bases and the V segment lost 6 bases, leaving 8 bases of the junction unmatched. The CDR3 DNA follows: TGTGCCACCAGAAAGCGGGAGACTACGGATACGCAGTATTTT. Its protein product is CATRKRETTDTQYF.

The chain uses TRBV28 and TRBJ1-4, with D perhaps matching TRBD1 (5 bases). This CDR3 has 19 residues. The V end was cut by 2 bases, the J end by 4 bases, with 23 bases between. Germline loops: CDR1 MDHEN, CDR2 SYDVKM. The CDR3: CASSLTTGDDGAGNEKLFF. The DNA for the CDR3 is TGTGCCAGCAGTTTAACAACAGGCGATGACGGGGCGGGTAATGAAAAACTGTTTTTT. The variable domain in full, completed from reference TRBV28 and TRBJ1-4, reads DVKVTQSSRYLVKRTGEKVFLECVQDMDHENMFWYRQDPGLGLRLIYFSYDVKMKEKGDIPEGYSVSREKKERFSLILESASTNQTSMYLCASSLTTGDDGAGNEKLFFGSGTQLSVL.

CDR3 DNA sequence: TGCGCCAGCAGCTTACGGGATCTCGAGACCCAGTACTTC. This sequence encodes CASSLRDLETQYF. The chain links TRBV5-1 to TRBJ2-5, with D perhaps matching TRBD2 (5 bases). This CDR3 region has 13 residues. The germline CDR1 and CDR2 sequences are SGHRS and YFSETQ. The V end lost 2 bases, the J end lost 5 bases, and 10 bases lay between the germline ends.